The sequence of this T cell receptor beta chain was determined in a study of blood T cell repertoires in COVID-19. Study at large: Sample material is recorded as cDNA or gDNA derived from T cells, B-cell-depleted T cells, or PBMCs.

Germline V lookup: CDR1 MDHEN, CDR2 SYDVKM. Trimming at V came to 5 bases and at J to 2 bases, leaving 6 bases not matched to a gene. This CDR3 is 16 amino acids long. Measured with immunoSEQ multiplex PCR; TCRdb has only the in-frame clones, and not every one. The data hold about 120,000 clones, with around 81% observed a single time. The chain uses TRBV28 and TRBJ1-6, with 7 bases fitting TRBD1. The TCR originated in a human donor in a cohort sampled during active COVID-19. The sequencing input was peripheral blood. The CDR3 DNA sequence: TGTGCCAGCAGTGGATACAGGGGCACCTATAATTCACCCCTCCACTTT. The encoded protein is CASSGYRGTYNSPLHF.